The sequence of this TCR beta chain was determined in a study of cytomegalovirus exposure and HLA in healthy donors. On this clone: Its antigen is not known.

Study-wide findings and caveats: Reportedly, HLA-A and HLA-B alleles of most subjects were accurately predicted from TCR beta. Productive status was seen about 90% or about 30% of the time for most TCR beta V segments in an earlier analysis. Later on, a genetic analysis was performed. It linked a missense variant in DCLRE1C with V- and J-gene trimming of TCR beta. It was only CMV serostatus that was available as immune exposure information.

The PCR employed 60 Vbeta primers together with 13 Jbeta primers. Sequencing was performed with immunoSEQ multiplex PCR; in TCRdb, only in-frame clones are kept and a portion is missing. The data show roughly 100,000 clones, less than 80% seen once. The CDR3 contains 14 residues. V gave up 4 bases and J gave up 7 bases; unmatched junction bases: 10. Looked up from germline, CDR1 is GTSNPN and CDR2 is SVGIG (reference sequence). Sequenced: PBMCs. This sequence originates from a man aged 35-49 years in good health and CMV-seronegative. The chain is built from TRBV30 and TRBJ1-5, with 7 bases fitting TRBD1. The DNA of the CDR3 is TGTGCCTGGACCAGAACAGGGGTTCGGCAGCCCCAGCATTTT. It is translated as CAWTRTGVRQPQHF.